This T cell receptor (beta chain) was captured by sequencing in a study of T cells after yellow fever vaccination. The TCR cDNA carried a universal primer site and UMIs from 5'RACE template switching. TCRdb processed the 5' RACE reads anew with MiXCR; each CDR3 protein has one entry. The table includes some 350,000 distinct CDR3 sequences, roughly 4.3% detected once. Remarks on this clonotype: The antigen is undetermined.

V dropped 8 bases and J dropped 4 bases, with 13 bases sitting between them. The CDR3 extends over 13 amino acids. The germline gives CDR1 MDHEN, CDR2 SYDVKM. Study findings and constraints: A small share of clonotypes appeared in both CD4 and CD8 compartments. A weaker secondary response peaked on day 5, the primary on day 15. Any FACS-sorted repertoire could hold abundant clonotypes that contaminate it from the bulk population.

The specimen was PBMCs, collected 5 days after the yellow fever booster vaccination. This receptor was identified in a man aged 18 to 35 who received the YFV17D yellow fever vaccine. The rearrangement uses TRBV28 and TRBJ2-3; tentatively, D is TRBD1 or TRBD2 (5 bases each). The CDR3 nucleotides are TGTGCCAGCGTCCCGGGGCAGGCAGATACGCAGTATTTT. Translating gives CASVPGQADTQYF.